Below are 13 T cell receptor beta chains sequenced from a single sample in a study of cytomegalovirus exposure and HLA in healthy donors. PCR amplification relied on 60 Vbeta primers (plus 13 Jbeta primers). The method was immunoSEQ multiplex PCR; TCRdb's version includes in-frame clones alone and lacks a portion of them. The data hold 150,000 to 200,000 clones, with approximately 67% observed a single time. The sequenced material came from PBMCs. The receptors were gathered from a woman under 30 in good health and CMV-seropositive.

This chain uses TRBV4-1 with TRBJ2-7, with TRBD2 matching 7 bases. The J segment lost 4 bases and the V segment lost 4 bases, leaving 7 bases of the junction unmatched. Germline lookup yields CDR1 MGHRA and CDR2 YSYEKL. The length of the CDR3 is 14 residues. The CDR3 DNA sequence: TGCGCCAGCAGCCCCCGGACTAGTCTATACGAGCAGTACTTC. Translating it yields CASSPRTSLYEQYF.

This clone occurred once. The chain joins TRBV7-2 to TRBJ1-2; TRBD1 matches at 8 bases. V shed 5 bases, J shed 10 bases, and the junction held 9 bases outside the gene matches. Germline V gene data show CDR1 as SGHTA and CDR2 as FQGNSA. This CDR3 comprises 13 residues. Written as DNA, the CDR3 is TGTGCCAGCAGCCTGGGCTTGGGACAGGTCTACACCTTC. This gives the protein CASSLGLGQVYTF.

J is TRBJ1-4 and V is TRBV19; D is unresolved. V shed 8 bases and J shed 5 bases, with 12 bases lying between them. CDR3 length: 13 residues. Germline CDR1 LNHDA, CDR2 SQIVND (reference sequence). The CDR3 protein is CASSRVKNEKLFF. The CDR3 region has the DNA TGTGCCAGTTCGAGGGTTAAGAATGAAAAACTGTTTTTT.

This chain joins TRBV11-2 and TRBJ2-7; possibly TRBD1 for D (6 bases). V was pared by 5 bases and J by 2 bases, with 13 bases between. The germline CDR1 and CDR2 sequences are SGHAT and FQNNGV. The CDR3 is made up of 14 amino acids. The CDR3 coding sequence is TGTGCCAGCAGCCCAGGGGACACCCCCTACGAGCAGTACTTC. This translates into CASSPGDTPYEQYF.

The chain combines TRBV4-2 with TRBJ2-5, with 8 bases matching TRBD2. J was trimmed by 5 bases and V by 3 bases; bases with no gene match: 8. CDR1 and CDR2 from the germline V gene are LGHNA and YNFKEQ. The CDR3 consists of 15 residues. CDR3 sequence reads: CASSHPAGGSETQYF. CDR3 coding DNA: TGTGCCAGCAGCCATCCGGCGGGAGGTTCGGAGACCCAGTACTTC.

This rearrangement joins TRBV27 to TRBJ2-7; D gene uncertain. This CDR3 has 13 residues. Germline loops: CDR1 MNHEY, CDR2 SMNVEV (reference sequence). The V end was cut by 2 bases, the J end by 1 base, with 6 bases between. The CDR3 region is CASSLKRSYEQYF. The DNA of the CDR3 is TGTGCCAGCAGTTTAAAACGGTCCTACGAGCAGTACTTC.

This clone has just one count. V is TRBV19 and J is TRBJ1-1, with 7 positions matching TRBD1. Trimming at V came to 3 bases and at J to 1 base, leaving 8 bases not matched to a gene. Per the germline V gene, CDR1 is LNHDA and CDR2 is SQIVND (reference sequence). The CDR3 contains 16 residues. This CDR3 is CASSIIKGGTNTEAFF. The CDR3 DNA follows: TGTGCCAGTAGTATTATAAAAGGGGGCACGAACACTGAAGCTTTCTTT.

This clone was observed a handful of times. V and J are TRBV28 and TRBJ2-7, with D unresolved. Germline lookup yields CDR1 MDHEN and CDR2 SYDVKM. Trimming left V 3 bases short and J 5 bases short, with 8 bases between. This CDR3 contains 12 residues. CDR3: CASSFKKHEQYF. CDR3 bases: TGTGCCAGCAGTTTCAAAAAGCACGAGCAGTACTTC.

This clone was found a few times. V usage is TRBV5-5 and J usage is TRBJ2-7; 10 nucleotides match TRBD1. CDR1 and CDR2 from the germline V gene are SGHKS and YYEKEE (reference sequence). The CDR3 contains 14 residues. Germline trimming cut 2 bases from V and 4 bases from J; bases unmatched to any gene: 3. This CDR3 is CASSFRDRGYEQYF. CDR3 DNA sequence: TGTGCCAGCAGCTTTCGGGACAGGGGATACGAGCAGTACTTC.

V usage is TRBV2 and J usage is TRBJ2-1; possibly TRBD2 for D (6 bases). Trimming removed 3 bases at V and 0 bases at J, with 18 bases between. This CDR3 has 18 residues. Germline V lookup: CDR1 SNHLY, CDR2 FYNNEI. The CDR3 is CASSEFRGSQSSYNEQFF. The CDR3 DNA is TGTGCCAGCAGTGAGTTTCGGGGGTCTCAGAGCTCCTACAATGAGCAGTTCTTC.

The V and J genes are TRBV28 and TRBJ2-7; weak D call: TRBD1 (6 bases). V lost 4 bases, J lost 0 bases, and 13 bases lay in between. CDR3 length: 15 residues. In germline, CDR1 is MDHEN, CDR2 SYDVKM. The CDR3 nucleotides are TGTGCCAGCAGTTATCTTACAGGGAGCTCCTACGAGCAGTACTTC. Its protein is CASSYLTGSSYEQYF.

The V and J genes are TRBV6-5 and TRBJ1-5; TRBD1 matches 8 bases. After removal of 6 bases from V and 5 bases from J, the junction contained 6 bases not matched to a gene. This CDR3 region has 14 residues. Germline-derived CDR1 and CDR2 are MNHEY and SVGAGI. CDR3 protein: CASSQTGEYQPQHF. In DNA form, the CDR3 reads TGTGCCAGCAGCCAGACAGGGGAGTATCAGCCCCAGCATTTT.

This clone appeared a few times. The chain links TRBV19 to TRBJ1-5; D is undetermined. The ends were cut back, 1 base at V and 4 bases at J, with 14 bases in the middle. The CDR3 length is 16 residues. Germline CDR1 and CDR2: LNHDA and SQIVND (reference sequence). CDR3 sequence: CASSIGGGVGNQPQHF. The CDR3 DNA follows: TGTGCCAGTAGTATAGGTGGAGGTGTTGGGAATCAGCCCCAGCATTTT. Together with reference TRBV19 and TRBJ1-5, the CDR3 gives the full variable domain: DGGITQSPKYLFRKEGQNVTLSCEQNLNHDAMYWYRQDPGQGLRLIYYSQIVNDFQKGDIAEGYSVSREKKESFPLTVTSAQKNPTAFYLCASSIGGGVGNQPQHFGDGTRLSIL.